Listed here is a single T cell receptor beta chain. The antigen is unknown. The sample belongs to a study of T cell repertoires in cytomegalovirus infection. Study summary: Based on public TCR beta signatures, there were indications of CMV infection and of a matching HLA type.

TCRdb reanalysed the reads using MiXCR and keeps one entry per CDR3 protein. The sample has roughly 230,000 distinct CDR3 sequences; about 20% are singletons. V was cut by 5 bases and J by 2 bases, with 13 bases left in between. The germline V gene has CDR1 DFQATT and CDR2 SNEGSKA (reference sequence). CDR3 length equals 15 residues. General observations from the study: In two of eight donors, the top clonotype was HLA-C-restricted CMV-specific. The cumulative frequency of public TCR beta families identified carriers of CMV plus the relevant HLA.

The chain recombines TRBV20-1 with TRBJ2-6, with unresolved D. The sequenced sample was CD8+ T cells from PBMCs. The TCR originated in a human donor in good health (CMV status not recorded). Some clones in this sample may be carry-over from other donors' samples. This chain's CDR3 is CSAPSFEPGANVLTF. The CDR3, as DNA: TGCAGTGCTCCTTCCTTCGAACCTGGGGCCAACGTCCTGACTTTC.